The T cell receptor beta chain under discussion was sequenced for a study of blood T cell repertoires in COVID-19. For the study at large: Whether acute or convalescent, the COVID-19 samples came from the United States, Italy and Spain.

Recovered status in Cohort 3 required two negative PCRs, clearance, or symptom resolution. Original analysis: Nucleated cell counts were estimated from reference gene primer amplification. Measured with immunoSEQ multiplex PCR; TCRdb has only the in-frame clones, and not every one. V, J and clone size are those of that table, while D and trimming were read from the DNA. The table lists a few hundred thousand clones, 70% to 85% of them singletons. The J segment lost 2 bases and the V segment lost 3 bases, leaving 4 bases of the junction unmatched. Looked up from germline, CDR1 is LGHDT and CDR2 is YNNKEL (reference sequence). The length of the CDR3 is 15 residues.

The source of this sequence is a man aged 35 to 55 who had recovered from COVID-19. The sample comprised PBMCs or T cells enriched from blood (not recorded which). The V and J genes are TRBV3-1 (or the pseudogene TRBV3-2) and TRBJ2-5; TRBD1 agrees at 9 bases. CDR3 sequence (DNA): TGTGCCAGCAGCCAGGACAGGGGTCGGCAAGAGACCCAGTACTTC. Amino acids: CASSQDRGRQETQYF.